This TCR beta chain was identified during a study of cytomegalovirus exposure and HLA in healthy donors. This CDR3 is 15 amino acids long. The V end was cut by 0 bases, the J end by 2 bases, with 12 bases between. Study-wide results and limits: Across donors, presence/absence analyses took sequencing depth to be roughly uniform.

As regards this clone: The antigen is unknown.

The PCR was carried out with 60 Vbeta primers and 13 Jbeta primers. The protocol was immunoSEQ multiplex PCR, while the TCRdb copy is restricted to in-frame clones and leaves out a portion. The sample consists of about 140,000 clones, approximately 79% of them appearing once. The chain combines TRBV5-7 with TRBJ2-7; weak D call: TRBD1 (5 bases). TRBV5-7 is reported as an ORF; its role is uncertain. This TCR was sampled from a woman between 50 and 59 years old in good health and CMV-seropositive. Sequencing was carried out using PBMCs. As DNA, the CDR3 is TGTGCCAGCAGCTTGGGGGGCAGGGCCCCCTACGAGCAGTACTTC. Its protein product is CASSLGGRAPYEQYF.